Listed below are T cell receptor beta chains from one sample, sequenced in a study of blood T cell repertoires in COVID-19. The assay was immunoSEQ multiplex PCR, and TCRdb's table has in-frame clones only and misses some. The sample has about half a million clones, 75% to 90% seen once. The sample was peripheral blood. The receptors were sampled from a man aged 18 to 29 with COVID-19, enrolled during active disease. Each CDR3 is given with its conserved first and last residue. The D gene is left open where the match is weak. Clone size is stated in some rows and not others, as once, few, many or a class when expanded.

TRBJ2-2,TRBD2,TRBV7-9,-,CASSLVDSGSGELFF,TGTGCCAGCAGCTTAGTAGACAGCGGGAGCGGGGAGCTGTTTTTT
TRBJ2-5,-,TRBV4-2,-,CASSQDFRGQETQYF,TGTGCCAGCAGCCAAGATTTTCGGGGCCAAGAGACCCAGTACTTC
TRBJ2-7,-,TRBV27,-,CASSYAGHEQYF,TGTGCCAGCAGTTATGCAGGGCATGAGCAGTACTTC
TRBJ2-1,-,TRBV4-1,-,CASSQGTYNEQFF,TGCGCCAGCAGCCAAGGGACTTACAATGAGCAGTTCTTC
TRBJ1-1,TRBD1,TRBV2,-,CASSQGGNTEAFF,TGTGCCAGCAGTCAGGGGGGGAACACTGAAGCTTTCTTT
TRBJ2-1,-,TRBV21-1,-,CASNPQDYNEQFF,TGTGCCAGCAACCCCCAGGACTACAATGAGCAGTTCTTC
TRBJ2-1,TRBD2,TRBV19,-,CASSMRLAAYNEQFF,TGTGCCAGTAGTATGAGACTAGCGGCCTACAATGAGCAGTTCTTC
TRBJ1-1,-,TRBV4-1,-,CASSRLLVGDTEAFF,TGCGCCAGCAGCCGACTACTGGTAGGCGACACTGAAGCTTTCTTT
TRBJ1-2,TRBD1,TRBV19,once,CASSIGTVYGYTF,TGTGCCAGTAGTATCGGGACAGTTTATGGCTACACCTTC
TRBJ2-7,TRBD1,TRBV25-1,-,CASSELIDRVYEQYF,TGTGCCAGCAGTGAATTGATCGACAGGGTCTACGAGCAGTACTTC
TRBJ2-5,TRBD1,TRBV7-3,-,CASSNTGGETQYF,TGTGCCAGCAGTAATACAGGGGGCGAGACCCAGTACTTC
TRBJ2-5,-,TRBV5-1,-,CASSKRGGTAQETQYF,TGCGCCAGCAGCAAGCGAGGAGGGACAGCACAAGAGACCCAGTACTTC
TRBJ2-5,TRBD1,TRBV10-1,-,CASSERGRETQYF,TGCGCCAGCAGTGAGAGGGGGCGCGAGACCCAGTACTTC
TRBJ2-4,-,TRBV11-3,-,CASSLGAQPAKNIQYF,TGTGCCAGCAGCTTAGGGGCTCAGCCAGCCAAAAACATTCAGTACTTC
TRBJ1-6,-,TRBV6-4,-,CASSESGAGSPLHF,TGTGCCAGCAGTGAATCAGGGGCAGGGTCACCCCTCCACTTT
TRBJ1-5,-,TRBV24-1,-,CATSDPRTEDQPQHF,TGTGCCACCAGTGATCCTAGGACAGAGGATCAGCCCCAGCATTTT
TRBJ1-5,TRBD1,TRBV24-1,-,CATSDRQGDNQPQHF,TGTGCCACCAGTGATCGACAGGGGGACAATCAGCCCCAGCATTTT
TRBJ2-5,TRBD1,TRBV5-5,-,CASTTDPTGAETQYF,TGTGCCAGCACGACCGACCCGACAGGGGCAGAGACCCAGTACTTC
TRBJ2-1,-,TRBV28,once,CASATLGGQSSYNEQFF,TGTGCCAGCGCTACCTTGGGGGGACAGTCTTCCTACAATGAGCAGTTCTTC
TRBJ2-1,TRBD1,TRBV24-1,-,CATSDQQGNRLYNEQFF,TGTGCCACCAGTGACCAACAGGGGAATCGTTTGTACAATGAGCAGTTCTTC
TRBJ1-1,-,TRBV29-1,-,CSVESSRVGEAFF,TGCAGCGTTGAGAGCTCGAGGGTTGGTGAAGCTTTCTTT
TRBJ2-1,-,TRBV5-5,-,CASSSKVPGPGNLIDEQFF,TGTGCCAGCAGTTCGAAAGTACCAGGCCCCGGGAATTTGATAGATGAGCAGTTCTTC
TRBJ1-5,TRBD1,TRBV29-1,-,CSGRTGEGQPQHF,TGCAGCGGCAGGACAGGGGAAGGTCAGCCCCAGCATTTT
TRBJ2-7,-,TRBV7-8,once,CASSPWVSGSYEQYF,TGTGCCAGCAGCCCCTGGGTTAGCGGATCTTACGAGCAGTACTTC
TRBJ1-1,-,TRBV2,-,CASRPRHLGGTEAFF,TGTGCCAGCAGGCCTCGGCACTTGGGGGGCACTGAAGCTTTCTTT
TRBJ2-3,TRBD2,TRBV7-9,few,CASSSTSQASDTQYF,TGTGCCAGCAGCTCGACTAGCCAGGCGTCAGATACGCAGTATTTT
TRBJ2-1,-,TRBV19,-,CASSTGTGYNEQFF,TGTGCCAGTAGTACCGGTACAGGATACAATGAGCAGTTCTTC
TRBJ2-7,-,TRBV5-1,-,CASSPEDRYYEQYF,TGCGCCAGCAGCCCAGAGGACAGATACTACGAGCAGTACTTC
TRBJ1-1,TRBD1,TRBV5-6,-,CASSLRRWDRENTEAFF,TGTGCCAGCAGCTTGAGGAGGTGGGACAGGGAGAACACTGAAGCTTTCTTT
TRBJ2-5,-,TRBV7-7,once,CASSLRGGETQYF,TGTGCCAGCAGCTTGCGAGGCGGAGAGACCCAGTACTTC
TRBJ2-7,-,TRBV25-1,once,CASSPTAGWYEQYF,TGTGCCAGCAGCCCGACGGCGGGATGGTACGAGCAGTACTTC
TRBJ2-1,-,TRBV2,-,CASSGISAGTYNEQFF,TGTGCCAGCAGTGGGATTTCCGCGGGAACCTACAATGAGCAGTTCTTC
TRBJ1-1,TRBD1,TRBV6-5,-,CASSSQGFAEAFF,TGTGCCAGCAGTTCACAGGGGTTCGCTGAAGCTTTCTTT
TRBJ2-1,TRBD2,TRBV5-1,-,CASSYTSGGAIRNNEQFF,TGCGCCAGCAGCTACACTAGCGGGGGGGCAATTAGGAACAATGAGCAGTTCTTC
TRBJ2-7,-,TRBV5-1,-,CASSLTTGPSYEQYF,TGCGCCAGCAGCTTAACGACAGGCCCCTCCTACGAGCAGTACTTC
TRBJ1-2,TRBD1,TRBV2,-,CASSADRGYGYTF,TGTGCCAGCAGTGCGGACAGGGGCTATGGCTACACCTTC